A single sample gave rise to the 25 T cell receptor beta chains below, sequenced in a study of blood T cell repertoires in COVID-19. TCRdb keeps only in-frame clones here, not all; method: immunoSEQ multiplex PCR. The sample yields about 100,000 clones, 80% seen once. What was sequenced was peripheral blood. These receptors all stem from a man between 65 and 85 years old with active or convalescent COVID-19.

This sequence joins TRBV24-1 and TRBJ2-7; no reliable D call. CDR3 length: 13 residues. V dropped 0 bases and J dropped 3 bases, with 5 bases sitting between them. Germline values: CDR1 KGHDR, CDR2 SFDVKD. The CDR3 nucleotides read TGTGCCACCAGTGATTTGAACGGCTACGAGCAGTACTTC. Amino acids: CATSDLNGYEQYF.

This chain links TRBV7-9 with TRBJ1-1; no clear D gene. V was cut by 5 bases and J by 5 bases, with 12 bases left in between. Germline values: CDR1 SEHNR, CDR2 FQNEAQ (reference sequence). This CDR3 has 13 residues. CDR3 coding DNA: TGTGCCAGCAGCCCAATGGGAGTGACTGAAGCTTTCTTT. It encodes CASSPMGVTEAFF.

This clone was recorded only once. This chain links TRBV9 with TRBJ2-3; the D gene is possibly TRBD1 (6 bases). The V gene lost 4 bases and the J gene lost 0 bases, with 9 bases spanning the gap. There are 14 residues in the CDR3. The germline V gene has CDR1 SGDLS and CDR2 YYNGEE. In DNA, the CDR3 is TGTGCCAGCAGCCGAAGGGGGAGCACAGATACGCAGTATTTT. It codes for CASSRRGSTDTQYF.

This clone turned up a few times. The chain couples TRBV6-5 to TRBJ1-6; TRBD1 aligns across 7 bases. Germline V gives CDR1 MNHEY, CDR2 SVGAGI. V was pared by 8 bases and J by 3 bases, with 1 base of the junction left unmatched. The CDR3 runs to 13 residues. CDR3: CASRDSYNSPLHF. DNA of the CDR3: TGTGCCAGCCGGGACAGCTATAATTCACCCCTCCACTTT.

V and J are TRBV18 and TRBJ2-4, with 7 bases that match TRBD2. Trimming took 6 bases from V and 5 from J; bases not matched to a gene: 1. The germline CDR1 and CDR2 sequences are KGHSH and LQKENI. The CDR3 length is 12 residues. The CDR3 DNA follows: TGTGCCAGCTCCCGGGAGGAAAACATTCAGTACTTC. Encoded protein: CASSREENIQYF.

The CDR3 sequence is CASSGSGGARTGELFF. CDR3 nucleotides: TGTGCCAGCAGCGGTAGCGGGGGGGCCCGAACCGGGGAGCTGTTTTTT. The rearrangement links TRBV9 to TRBJ2-2; TRBD2 matches 11 bases. CDR1 and CDR2 from the germline V gene are SGDLS and YYNGEE. V was pared by 3 bases and J by 5 bases, with 6 bases of the junction left unmatched. The length of the CDR3 is 16 residues.

CDR3 amino acids: CAISGGAGGSNEQFF. In DNA form, the CDR3 reads TGTGCCATCAGTGGAGGTGCGGGGGGGTCCAATGAGCAGTTCTTC. The V and J genes are TRBV10-3 and TRBJ2-1, with 9 bases aligning to TRBD2. V trimming: 4 bases; J trimming: 6 bases; junction bases outside the gene matches: 7. The CDR3 consists of 15 residues. Germline-derived CDR1 and CDR2 are ENHRY and SYGVKD.

CDR3 bases: TGTGCCAGCAGCTGGACAGCAGACAATGAGCAGTTCTTC. Residues: CASSWTADNEQFF. The V gene is TRBV5-4, the J gene TRBJ2-1, with D maybe TRBD1 (6 bases). V was trimmed by 3 bases and J by 5 bases, leaving 9 bases between them. The CDR3 contains 13 residues. The V gene's germline CDR1 is SGHNT and CDR2 YYREEE (reference sequence).

This clone was seen once. The V gene is TRBV30, the J gene TRBJ1-5; D remains unclear. There are 17 residues in the CDR3. Deletions cut 2 bases from V and 3 bases from J, with 20 bases between. Germline V gene lookup returns CDR1 GTSNPN and CDR2 SVGIG (reference sequence). The CDR3 DNA reads TGTGCCTGGAGTATACCGGGGAGACTTATTAACAATCAGCCCCAGCATTTT. Its translation is CAWSIPGRLINNQPQHF.

This chain links TRBV5-1 with TRBJ1-2; D might be TRBD1 (5 bases). The CDR3 loop spans 14 amino acids. V lost 1 base and J 5 bases, leaving 12 bases between the germline ends. Germline V gene sequence: CDR1 SGHRS, CDR2 YFSETQ. CDR3 sequence: CASSLLTADYGYTF. The DNA for the CDR3 is TGCGCCAGCAGCTTGTTGACAGCCGATTATGGCTACACCTTC.

This clone was counted between two and nine times. V usage is TRBV5-1 and J usage is TRBJ2-2, with 10 nucleotides matching TRBD2. J lost 1 base, V lost 6 bases, and 0 bases had no gene match. The CDR3 has 14 amino acids. Germline V gives CDR1 SGHRS, CDR2 YFSETQ. The CDR3 sequence: CASKREGNTGELFF. The CDR3 DNA reads as TGCGCCAGCAAGCGGGAGGGGAACACCGGGGAGCTGTTTTTT.

The rearrangement links TRBV3-1 (or the pseudogene TRBV3-2) to TRBJ2-4, with 11 bases identical to TRBD1. This CDR3 contains 15 residues. The junction had 3 bases not matched to a gene; V was cut back by 1 base and J by 7 bases. Germline CDR1 and CDR2: LGHDT and YNNKEL (reference sequence). CDR3 protein: CASSQGTGGWNIQYF. Written as DNA, the CDR3 is TGTGCCAGCAGCCAAGGGACAGGGGGCTGGAACATTCAGTACTTC.

V is TRBV19 and J is TRBJ2-5; tentative D call: TRBD2 (5 bases). The CDR3 has 12 amino acids. Per the germline V gene, CDR1 is LNHDA and CDR2 is SQIVND (reference sequence). The V and J ends lost 9 bases and 13 bases respectively, with 21 bases between them. This CDR3 reads CASVAPGGPAYF. CDR3 nucleotides: TGTGCCAGCGTAGCTCCCGGCGGGCCGGCGTACTTC.

The chain joins TRBV7-2 to TRBJ2-1, with D perhaps TRBD1 (6 bases). The V gene's germline CDR1 is SGHTA and CDR2 FQGNSA. This CDR3 has 15 amino acids. The V and J ends lost 0 bases and 7 bases respectively, with 13 bases between them. CDR3 in DNA: TGTGCCAGCAGCTTAGCGGCCAGGGGTGAGAATGAGCAGTTCTTC. Protein product: CASSLAARGENEQFF.

This clone was picked up a small number of times. The chain joins TRBV19 to TRBJ2-7; TRBD1 matches at 9 bases. CDR1 is LNHDA and CDR2 is SQIVND in the germline V gene (reference sequence). This CDR3 is 14 amino acids long. Trimming removed 7 bases from V and 3 bases from J; junction bases left unmatched: 7. CDR3 DNA: TGTGCCAGTACCCCGGGGACAGGGAACTACGAGCAGTACTTC. It is translated as CASTPGTGNYEQYF.

This clone was seen once. The chain is built from TRBV19 and TRBJ1-2; 7 nucleotides match TRBD1. Per the germline V gene, CDR1 is LNHDA and CDR2 is SQIVND (reference sequence). There are 16 residues in the CDR3. The J segment lost 2 bases and the V segment lost 1 base, leaving 7 bases of the junction unmatched. The CDR3 protein is CASSIGTGQRNYGYTF. Here the CDR3 DNA reads TGTGCCAGTAGTATAGGCACGGGACAGAGAAACTATGGCTACACCTTC.

This clone is a singleton in its sample. V gene TRBV5-1 combines with J gene TRBJ2-5; 10 nucleotides agree with TRBD1. V was clipped by 4 bases and J by 4 bases; unmatched bases: 7. CDR3 length: 15 amino acids. Germline CDR1 reads SGHRS; CDR2 reads YFSETQ. The CDR3 spells CASSTGTGDIETQYF. In DNA form, the CDR3 reads TGCGCCAGCAGCACCGGGACAGGGGATATAGAGACCCAGTACTTC.

This sequence joins TRBV4-1 and TRBJ2-7, with a possible D match to TRBD1 (6 bases). The germline V gene encodes CDR1 MGHRA and CDR2 YSYEKL. Trimming took off 4 bases at V and 4 bases at J, with 23 bases between the two ends. The CDR3 has 17 amino acids. CDR3 nucleotide sequence: TGCGCCAGCAGCCGCCGGGACGGTCAGGGGAACCAATACGAGCAGTACTTC. Protein product: CASSRRDGQGNQYEQYF.

The genes are TRBV6-2 or TRBV6-3 and TRBJ2-7; 7 bases align to TRBD1. This CDR3 spans 15 amino acids. The ends lost 5 bases at V and 2 bases at J; junction bases unmatched: 9. Germline CDR1 is MNHEY and CDR2 is SVGEGT. The CDR3 region has the DNA TGTGCCAGCAGTCTCTCCCGGACAGGTACCTACGAGCAGTACTTC. Amino acids: CASSLSRTGTYEQYF.

The chain is built from TRBV13 and TRBJ2-1, with TRBD2 identical over 8 bases. The germline gives CDR1 PRHDT, CDR2 FYEKMQ (reference sequence). CDR3 length equals 15 residues. V trimming: 4 bases; J trimming: 0 bases; junction bases outside the gene matches: 2. CDR3 sequence reads: CASSWGLGSYNEQFF. CDR3 bases: TGTGCCAGCAGCTGGGGACTAGGCTCCTACAATGAGCAGTTCTTC.

The CDR3 sequence: CASSLDRGNEKLFF. CDR3 DNA sequence: TGTGCCAGCAGTTTGGACAGGGGCAATGAAAAACTGTTTTTT. This chain joins TRBV28 and TRBJ1-4, with 9 nucleotides matching TRBD1. The CDR3 length is 14 residues. With V trimmed by 3 bases and J by 5 bases, 1 base remained unmatched. Germline V gives CDR1 MDHEN, CDR2 SYDVKM. The full variable domain, its missing parts supplied by reference TRBV28 and TRBJ1-4, is DVKVTQSSRYLVKRTGEKVFLECVQDMDHENMFWYRQDPGLGLRLIYFSYDVKMKEKGDIPEGYSVSREKKERFSLILESASTNQTSMYLCASSLDRGNEKLFFGSGTQLSVL.

Only a few counts were recorded for this clone. This chain uses TRBV5-4 with TRBJ2-2, with 11 positions matching TRBD2. The CDR3 is 16 residues long. The germline gives CDR1 SGHNT, CDR2 YYREEE (reference sequence). V shed 4 bases and J 1 base; nucleotides not matched to a gene: 3. The CDR3 region is CASSPLAGVNTGELFF. CDR3 coding DNA: TGTGCCAGCAGCCCACTAGCGGGGGTGAACACCGGGGAGCTGTTTTTT.

This chain links TRBV28 with TRBJ2-1, with 10 bases matching TRBD2. Germline lookup yields CDR1 MDHEN and CDR2 SYDVKM. V shed 3 bases and J 8 bases; nucleotides not matched to a gene: 7. CDR3 length equals 15 residues. The CDR3 sequence: CASSFSDSGGDEQFF. The CDR3 nucleotides read TGTGCCAGCAGTTTTAGTGACAGCGGGGGGGATGAGCAGTTCTTC.

This clone was picked up one time. The rearrangement joins TRBV19 to TRBJ2-2; D unclear. The germline V gene encodes CDR1 LNHDA and CDR2 SQIVND (reference sequence). This CDR3 region has 16 residues. Between the trimmed V and J ends, which lost 7 bases and 5 bases, there was a span of 20 bases. CDR3 residues: CASTTLKAVFTGELFF. The CDR3 DNA is TGTGCCAGTACCACCCTGAAGGCGGTCTTTACCGGGGAGCTGTTTTTT.

The V and J genes are TRBV2 and TRBJ1-2; 10 bases align to TRBD1. The CDR3 loop spans 13 amino acids. V dropped 6 bases and J dropped 7; count of bases not matched to a gene: 5. Germline CDR1 and CDR2: SNHLY and FYNNEI. The chain's CDR3 is CASRVTGGVGYTF. The CDR3 bases are TGTGCCAGCAGGGTGACAGGGGGCGTTGGCTACACCTTC.